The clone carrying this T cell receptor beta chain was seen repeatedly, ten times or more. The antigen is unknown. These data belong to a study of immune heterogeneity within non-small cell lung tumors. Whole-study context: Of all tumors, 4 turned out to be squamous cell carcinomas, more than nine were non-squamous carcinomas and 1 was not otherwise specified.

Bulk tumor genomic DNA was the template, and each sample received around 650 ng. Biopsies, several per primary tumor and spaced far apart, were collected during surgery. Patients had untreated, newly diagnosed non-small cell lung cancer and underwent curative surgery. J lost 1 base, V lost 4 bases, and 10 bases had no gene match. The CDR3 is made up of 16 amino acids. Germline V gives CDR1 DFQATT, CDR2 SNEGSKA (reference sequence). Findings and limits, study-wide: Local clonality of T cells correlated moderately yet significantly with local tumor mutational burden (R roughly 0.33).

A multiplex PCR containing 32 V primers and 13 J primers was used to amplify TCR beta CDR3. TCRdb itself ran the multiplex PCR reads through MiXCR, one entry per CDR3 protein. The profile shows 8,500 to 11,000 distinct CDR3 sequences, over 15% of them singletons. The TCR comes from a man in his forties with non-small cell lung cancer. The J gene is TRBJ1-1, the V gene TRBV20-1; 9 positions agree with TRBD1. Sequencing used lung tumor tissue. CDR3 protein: CSAIRTGGGGNTEAFF. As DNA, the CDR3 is TGCAGTGCTATCCGAACAGGGGGCGGGGGGAACACTGAAGCTTTCTTT.